These 10 T cell receptor beta chains originate from one sample sequenced in a study of blood T cell repertoires in COVID-19. Measured with immunoSEQ multiplex PCR; TCRdb has only the in-frame clones, and not every one. The data show 200,000 to 250,000 clones, 75% to 90% seen once. The sample was PBMCs or T cells enriched from blood (not recorded which). The receptor set was obtained from a woman younger than 30 in a cohort exposed to, infected with or recovered from COVID-19 (not recorded which).

This clone appeared a single time. This rearrangement joins TRBV5-1 to TRBJ2-5; 8 bases fit TRBD1. The V gene's germline CDR1 is SGHRS and CDR2 YFSETQ. The CDR3 consists of 15 residues. The trim removed 3 bases at V and 2 bases at J, leaving 6 bases unmatched. In DNA form, the CDR3 reads TGCGCCAGCAGCTCGACTACAGGGGGGCAAGAGACCCAGTACTTC. The encoded protein is CASSSTTGGQETQYF.

V gene TRBV27 combines with J gene TRBJ2-1; the match to TRBD2 covers 10 bases. Trimming cost V 6 bases and J 10 bases; bases outside gene matches: 12. This CDR3 has 15 residues. CDR1 is MNHEY and CDR2 is SMNVEV in the germline V gene (reference sequence). The CDR3 nucleotides read TGTGCCAGCAGGCCCGGGCTAGCGGGAGTAGGGGAGCAGTTCTTC. The encoded protein is CASRPGLAGVGEQFF.

The chain links TRBV7-8 to TRBJ1-5; 8 bases match TRBD1. Per the germline V gene, CDR1 is SGHVS and CDR2 is FQNEAQ. The CDR3 extends over 15 amino acids. The ends lost 5 bases at V and 4 bases at J; junction bases unmatched: 7. The CDR3 DNA sequence: TGTGCCAGCAGCCCCGACAGGGGTCGGAATCAGCCCCAGCATTTT. It encodes CASSPDRGRNQPQHF.

This chain joins TRBV2 and TRBJ2-1; D may be TRBD1 (6 bases). From germline, CDR1 is SNHLY and CDR2 FYNNEI. Trimming left V 8 bases short and J 7 bases short, with 15 bases between. This CDR3 has 13 amino acids. The DNA for the CDR3 is TGTGCCAGCGACTCACAGGGAAGTAATGAGCAGTTCTTC. It codes for CASDSQGSNEQFF.

CDR3 sequence reads: CASSLLGYSGTVNTEAFF. CDR3 DNA: TGTGCCAGCAGTTTATTGGGATACTCCGGGACAGTGAACACTGAAGCTTTCTTT. The V call is TRBV28, the J call TRBJ1-1; 7 bases fit TRBD1. This CDR3 is 18 amino acids long. In germline, CDR1 is MDHEN, CDR2 SYDVKM. The ends lost 1 base at V and 0 bases at J; junction bases unmatched: 11.

The J gene is TRBJ1-1, the V gene TRBV5-6; 11 bases agree with TRBD1. In germline, CDR1 is SGHDT, CDR2 YYEEEE. V trimming: 4 bases; J trimming: 3 bases; junction bases outside the gene matches: 5. The CDR3 is 15 residues long. CDR3: CASSQDRGRHTEAFF. The CDR3 DNA reads as TGTGCCAGCAGCCAGGACAGGGGGCGACACACTGAAGCTTTCTTT.

The chain recombines TRBV5-4 with TRBJ2-7; the match to TRBD1 covers 9 bases. The CDR3 sequence is 14 residues long. J lost 7 bases, V lost 0 bases, and 5 bases had no gene match. From germline, CDR1 is SGHNT and CDR2 YYREEE (reference sequence). The CDR3 bases are TGTGCCAGCAGCTTGGGGGTCGACAGGGGGGAGCAGTACTTC. Translating gives CASSLGVDRGEQYF.

The V call is TRBV2, the J call TRBJ2-3; TRBD2 matches at 13 bases. Germline CDR1 is SNHLY and CDR2 is FYNNEI. V dropped 4 bases and J dropped 3; count of bases not matched to a gene: 13. This CDR3 region has 19 residues. The CDR3 bases are TGTGCCAGCAGTGGGGCCCCCTGGACTAGCGGGGGCCAGACAGATACGCAGTATTTT. Protein sequence: CASSGAPWTSGGQTDTQYF.

This clone was recorded a few times. This chain connects TRBV10-1 to TRBJ1-3; 8 bases match TRBD1. Unmatched junction bases numbered 7, after V lost 0 bases and J lost 6 bases. CDR1 is WNHNN and CDR2 is SYGVQD in the germline V gene (reference sequence). This CDR3 is built from 16 residues. The CDR3 region is CASSESPGQAVNTIYF. CDR3 coding DNA: TGCGCCAGCAGTGAGTCACCGGGACAGGCGGTAAACACCATATATTTT.

The chain couples TRBV5-5 to TRBJ1-2; the match to TRBD1 covers 8 bases. V lost 4 bases and J lost 4; bases outside the gene matches: 6. Per germline, CDR1 SGHKS and CDR2 YYEKEE (reference sequence). This CDR3 spans 14 amino acids. The CDR3: CASSGAGGVYGYTF. The CDR3 DNA sequence: TGTGCCAGCAGCGGGGCAGGGGGCGTCTATGGCTACACCTTC.